This is a list of T cell receptor beta chains from one sample in a study of blood T cell repertoires in COVID-19. Sequenced by immunoSEQ multiplex PCR; TCRdb stores in-frame clones only, minus some. The sample includes fewer than 120,000 clones, around 68% of them seen just once. Material: peripheral blood. These receptors were obtained from a woman in her fifties or sixties with acute or convalescent COVID-19. CDR3s include the opening cysteine and the closing phenylalanine or tryptophan. A D gene is named only where the DNA matches it firmly. Clone size is given for some rows only: seen once, a few or many times, or a class if the clone is expanded.

CDR3	DNA	D	size	V	J
CASSQVDSNTEAFF	TGTGCCAGCAGCCAAGTAGACAGCAACACTGAAGCTTTCTTT	NA	NA	TRBV3-1/TRBV3-2	TRBJ1-1
CASKKGTSGSYEQYF	TGTGCCAGTAAAAAGGGGACTAGCGGGTCCTACGAGCAGTACTTC	TRBD2	once	TRBV19	TRBJ2-7
CATSDPRTGNQPQHF	TGTGCCACCAGTGATCCTCGGACTGGCAATCAGCCCCAGCATTTT	NA	NA	TRBV24-1	TRBJ1-5
CAWSQVGGPTEAFF	TGTGCCTGGAGTCAAGTCGGGGGTCCCACTGAAGCTTTCTTT	NA	NA	TRBV30	TRBJ1-1
CASTGHDSNYGYTF	TGTGCCAGCACCGGACACGATTCTAACTATGGCTACACCTTC	NA	NA	TRBV6-6	TRBJ1-2
CASSSDMGRKAFF	TGTGCCAGCAGCTCCGACATGGGCCGTAAAGCTTTCTTT	NA	NA	TRBV5-6	TRBJ1-1
CASTSVGAGEPQHF	TGTGCCAGCACGTCGGTGGGCGCGGGGGAGCCCCAGCATTTT	NA	once	TRBV7-2	TRBJ1-5
CASSVFGNTEAFF	TGTGCCAGCAGCGTCTTCGGGAACACTGAAGCTTTCTTT	NA	NA	TRBV9	TRBJ1-1
CASSLRENTGELFF	TGTGCCAGCAGTCTCCGGGAGAACACCGGGGAGCTGTTTTTT	NA	NA	TRBV6-5	TRBJ2-2
CASSQESRVAEQYF	TGTGCCAGCAGCCAAGAGTCCCGGGTTGCCGAGCAGTACTTC	NA	NA	TRBV3-1/TRBV3-2	TRBJ2-7
CASSGRGQGEQFF	TGTGCCAGCAGCGGCAGGGGGCAGGGTGAGCAGTTCTTC	TRBD1	once	TRBV3-1/TRBV3-2	TRBJ2-1
CASMADRGLVNQPQHF	TGTGCCAGTATGGCGGACAGGGGTCTTGTCAATCAGCCCCAGCATTTT	TRBD1	NA	TRBV19	TRBJ1-5
CASSRSSYNEQFF	TGTGCCAGCAGCCGTAGCAGCTACAATGAGCAGTTCTTC	NA	NA	TRBV7-3	TRBJ2-1
CASSMASGSYEQYF	TGCGCCAGCAGCATGGCTAGCGGTTCCTACGAGCAGTACTTC	TRBD2	many	TRBV5-1	TRBJ2-7
CASSSRQVSPNQPQHF	TGTGCCAGCAGCTCCCGACAGGTGAGTCCGAATCAGCCCCAGCATTTT	NA	NA	TRBV7-2	TRBJ1-5
CASSGRTGGNTEAFF	TGCGCCAGCAGCGGACGGACAGGGGGCAACACTGAAGCTTTCTTT	TRBD1	NA	TRBV5-1	TRBJ1-1
CASSLIVSGFGETQYF	TGTGCCAGCAGCTTGATAGTCTCGGGTTTTGGGGAGACCCAGTACTTC	NA	NA	TRBV5-6	TRBJ2-5
CASSVEGGQYGYTF	TGTGCCAGCAGCGTCGAGGGGGGGCAATATGGCTACACCTTC	NA	NA	TRBV7-2	TRBJ1-2
CASSTEGGKLFF	TGTGCCAGCAGCACCGAGGGAGGGAAACTGTTTTTT	NA	NA	TRBV9	TRBJ1-4
CSVEGDRRNTEAFF	TGCAGCGTTGAAGGGGACAGGAGGAACACTGAAGCTTTCTTT	TRBD1	NA	TRBV29-1	TRBJ1-1